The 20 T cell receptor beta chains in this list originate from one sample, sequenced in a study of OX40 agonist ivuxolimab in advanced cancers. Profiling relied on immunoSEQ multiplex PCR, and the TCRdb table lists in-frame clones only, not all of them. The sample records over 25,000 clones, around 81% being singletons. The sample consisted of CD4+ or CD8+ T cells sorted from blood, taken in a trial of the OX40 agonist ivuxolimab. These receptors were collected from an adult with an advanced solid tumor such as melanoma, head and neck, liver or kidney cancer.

CDR3 DNA sequence: TGTGCCAGCGCCGGACAGGGACCCTACGAGCAGTACTTC. Encoded protein: CASAGQGPYEQYF. The chain uses TRBV27 and TRBJ2-7; 8 bases match TRBD1. The CDR3 contains 13 residues. Per the germline V gene, CDR1 is MNHEY and CDR2 is SMNVEV (reference sequence). With 8 bases clipped from V and 2 bases from J, the junction kept 5 bases outside the gene matches.

CDR3 sequence reads: CASSSLTGVSSYEQYF. DNA for the CDR3: TGTGCCAGCAGCTCGCTCACAGGGGTGAGCTCCTACGAGCAGTACTTC. The gene calls are TRBV7-6 and TRBJ2-7, with 7 positions matching TRBD1. V gave up 4 bases and J gave up 0 bases; unmatched junction bases: 9. Germline loops: CDR1 SGHVS, CDR2 FNYEAQ. The CDR3 consists of 16 residues.

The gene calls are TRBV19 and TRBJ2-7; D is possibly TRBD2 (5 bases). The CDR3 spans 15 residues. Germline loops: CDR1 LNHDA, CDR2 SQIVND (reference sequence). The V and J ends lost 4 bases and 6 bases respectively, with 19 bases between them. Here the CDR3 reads CASSSGRSGSGEQYF. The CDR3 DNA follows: TGTGCCAGTAGTAGCGGTAGGAGCGGCTCGGGCGAGCAGTACTTC.

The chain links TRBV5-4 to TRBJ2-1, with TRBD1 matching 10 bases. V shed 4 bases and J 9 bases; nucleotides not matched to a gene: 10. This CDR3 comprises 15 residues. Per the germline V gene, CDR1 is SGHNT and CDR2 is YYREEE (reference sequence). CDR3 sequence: CASSPPGQGFGEQFF. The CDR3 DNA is TGTGCCAGCAGCCCACCGGGACAGGGGTTCGGTGAGCAGTTCTTC.

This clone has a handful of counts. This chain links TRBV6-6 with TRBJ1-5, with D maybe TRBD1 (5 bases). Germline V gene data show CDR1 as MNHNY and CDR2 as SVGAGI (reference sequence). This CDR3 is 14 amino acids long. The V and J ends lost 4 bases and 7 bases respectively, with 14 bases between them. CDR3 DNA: TGTGCCAGCAGTTTCGTCCAGGGTTGGCAGCCCCAGCATTTT. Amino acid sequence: CASSFVQGWQPQHF.

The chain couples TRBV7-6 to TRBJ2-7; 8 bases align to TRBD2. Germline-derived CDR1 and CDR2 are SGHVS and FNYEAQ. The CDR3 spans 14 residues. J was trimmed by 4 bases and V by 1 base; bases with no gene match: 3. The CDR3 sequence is CASSLGAGVYEQYF. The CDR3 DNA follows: TGTGCCAGCAGCTTAGGAGCGGGAGTGTACGAGCAGTACTTC. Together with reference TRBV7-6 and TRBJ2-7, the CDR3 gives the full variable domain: GAGVSQSPRYKVTKRGQDVALRCDPISGHVSLYWYRQALGQGPEFLTYFNYEAQQDKSGLPNDRFSAERPEGSISTLTIQRTEQRDSAMYRCASSLGAGVYEQYFGPGTRLTVT.

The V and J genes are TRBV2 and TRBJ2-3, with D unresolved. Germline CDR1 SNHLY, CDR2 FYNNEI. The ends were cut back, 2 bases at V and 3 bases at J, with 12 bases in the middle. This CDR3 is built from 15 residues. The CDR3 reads CASSESGFRTDTQYF. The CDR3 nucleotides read TGTGCCAGCAGTGAATCCGGGTTCAGGACAGATACGCAGTATTTT. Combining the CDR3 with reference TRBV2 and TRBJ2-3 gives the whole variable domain EPEVTQTPSHQVTQMGQEVILRCVPISNHLYFYWYRQILGQKVEFLVSFYNNEISEKSEIFDDQFSVERPDGSNFTLKIRSTKLEDSAMYFCASSESGFRTDTQYFGPGTRLTVL.

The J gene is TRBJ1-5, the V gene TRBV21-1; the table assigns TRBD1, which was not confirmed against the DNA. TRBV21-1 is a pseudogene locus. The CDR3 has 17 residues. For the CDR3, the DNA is TGTGCCAGCAGCAAAGAACCGGGACAGGGGAGTAATCAGCCCCAGCATTTT. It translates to CASSKEPGQGSNQPQHF.

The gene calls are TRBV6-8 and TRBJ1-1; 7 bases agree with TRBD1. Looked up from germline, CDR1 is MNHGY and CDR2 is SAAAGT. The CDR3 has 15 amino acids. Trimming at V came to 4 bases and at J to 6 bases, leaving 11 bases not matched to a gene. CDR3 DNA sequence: TGTGCCAGCAGTTTACAGCCAGGGGGGATCCCTGAAGCTTTCTTT. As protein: CASSLQPGGIPEAFF.

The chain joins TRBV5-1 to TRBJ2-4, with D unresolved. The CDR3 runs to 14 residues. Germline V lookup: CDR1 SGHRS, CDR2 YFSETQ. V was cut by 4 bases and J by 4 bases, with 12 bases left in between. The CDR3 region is CASSPLLGKNIQYF. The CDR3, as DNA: TGCGCCAGCAGCCCCCTTCTTGGGAAAAACATTCAGTACTTC. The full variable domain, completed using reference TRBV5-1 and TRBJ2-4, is KAGVTQTPRYLIKTRGQQVTLSCSPISGHRSVSWYQQTPGQGLQFLFEYFSETQRNKGNFPGRFSGRQFSNSRSEMNVSTLELGDSALYLCASSPLLGKNIQYFGAGTRLSVL.

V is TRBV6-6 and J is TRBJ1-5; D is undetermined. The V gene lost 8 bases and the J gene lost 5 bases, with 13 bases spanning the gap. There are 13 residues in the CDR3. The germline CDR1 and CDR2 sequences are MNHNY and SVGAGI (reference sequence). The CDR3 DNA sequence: TGTGCCAGCGTCAAGGGTTTCGATCAGCCCCAGCATTTT. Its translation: CASVKGFDQPQHF.

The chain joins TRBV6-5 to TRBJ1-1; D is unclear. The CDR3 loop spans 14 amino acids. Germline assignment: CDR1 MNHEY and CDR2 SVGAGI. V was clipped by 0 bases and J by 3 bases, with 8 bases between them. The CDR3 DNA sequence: TGTGCCAGCAGTTACTCCAATTATGACACTGAAGCTTTCTTT. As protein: CASSYSNYDTEAFF.

The CDR3 coding sequence is TGTGCCAGCAGCTCGACAGGGGGCGATTCACCCCTCCACTTT. It yields the protein CASSSTGGDSPLHF. The V call is TRBV5-5, the J call TRBJ1-6; 10 bases agree with TRBD1. V lost 3 bases and J lost 8; bases outside the gene matches: 2. The CDR3 is 14 residues long. The germline V gene encodes CDR1 SGHKS and CDR2 YYEKEE (reference sequence). Combining the CDR3 with reference TRBV5-5 and TRBJ1-6 gives the whole variable domain DAGVTQSPTHLIKTRGQQVTLRCSPISGHKSVSWYQQVLGQGPQFIFQYYEKEERGRGNFPDRFSARQFPNYSSELNVNALLLGDSALYLCASSSTGGDSPLHFGNGTRLTVT.

The CDR3 coding sequence is TGTGCCAGTCGTCTTACAGGGGGCCACACTGAAGCTTTCTTT. Residues: CASRLTGGHTEAFF. The gene calls are TRBV19 and TRBJ1-1; 9 bases fit TRBD1. V trimming: 8 bases; J trimming: 3 bases; junction bases outside the gene matches: 7. The CDR3 is 14 residues long. Germline V CDR1 and CDR2: LNHDA, SQIVND (reference sequence).

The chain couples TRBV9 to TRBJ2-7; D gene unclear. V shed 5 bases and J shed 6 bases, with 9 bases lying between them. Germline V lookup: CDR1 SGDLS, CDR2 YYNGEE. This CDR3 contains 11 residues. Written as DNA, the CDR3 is TGTGCCAGCAGTCAGGATGGCGAGCAGTACTTC. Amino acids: CASSQDGEQYF.

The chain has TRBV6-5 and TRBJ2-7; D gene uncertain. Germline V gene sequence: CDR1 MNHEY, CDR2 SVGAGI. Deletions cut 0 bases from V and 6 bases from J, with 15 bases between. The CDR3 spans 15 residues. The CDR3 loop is CASSYSLGFVGEQYF. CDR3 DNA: TGTGCCAGCAGTTACTCCCTGGGTTTCGTAGGCGAGCAGTACTTC.

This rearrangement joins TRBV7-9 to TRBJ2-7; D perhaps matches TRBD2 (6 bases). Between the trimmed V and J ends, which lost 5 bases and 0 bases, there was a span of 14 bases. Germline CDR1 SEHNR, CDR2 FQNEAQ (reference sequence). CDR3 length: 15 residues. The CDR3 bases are TGTGCCAGCAGCCCCAGGGCGGGAACCTCCTACGAGCAGTACTTC. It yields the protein CASSPRAGTSYEQYF.

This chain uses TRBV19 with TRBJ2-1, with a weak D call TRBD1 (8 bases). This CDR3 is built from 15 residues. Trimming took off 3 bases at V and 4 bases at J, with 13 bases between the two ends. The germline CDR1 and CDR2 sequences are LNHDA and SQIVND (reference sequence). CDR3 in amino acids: CASSIDRGLYNEQFF. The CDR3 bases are TGTGCCAGTAGTATTGACAGGGGACTATACAATGAGCAGTTCTTC.

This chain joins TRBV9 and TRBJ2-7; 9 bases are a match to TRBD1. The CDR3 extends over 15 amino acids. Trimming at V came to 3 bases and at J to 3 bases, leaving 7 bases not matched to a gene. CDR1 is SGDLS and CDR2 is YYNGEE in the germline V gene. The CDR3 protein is CASSETGTGFYEQYF. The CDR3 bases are TGTGCCAGCAGCGAAACCGGGACAGGGTTCTACGAGCAGTACTTC.

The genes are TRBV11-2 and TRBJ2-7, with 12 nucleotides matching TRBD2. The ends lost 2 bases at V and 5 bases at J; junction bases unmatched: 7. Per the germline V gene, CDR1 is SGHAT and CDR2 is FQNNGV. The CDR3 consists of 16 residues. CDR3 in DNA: TGTGCCAGCAGCTTAATAGCTAGCGGGAGGGACAACGAGCAGTACTTC. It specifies CASSLIASGRDNEQYF.